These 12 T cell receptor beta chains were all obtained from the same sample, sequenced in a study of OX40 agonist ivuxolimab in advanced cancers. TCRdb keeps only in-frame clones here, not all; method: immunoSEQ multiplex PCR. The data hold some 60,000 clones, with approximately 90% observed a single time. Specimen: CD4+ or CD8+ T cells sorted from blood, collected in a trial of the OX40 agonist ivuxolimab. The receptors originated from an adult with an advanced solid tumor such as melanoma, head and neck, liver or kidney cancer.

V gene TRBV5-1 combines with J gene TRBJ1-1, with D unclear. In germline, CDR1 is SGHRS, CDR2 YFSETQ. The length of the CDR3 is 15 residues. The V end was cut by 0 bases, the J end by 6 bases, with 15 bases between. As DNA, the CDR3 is TGCGCCAGCAGCTTGGAAGTGGCCAGGAGGGCTGAAGCTTTCTTT. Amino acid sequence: CASSLEVARRAEAFF. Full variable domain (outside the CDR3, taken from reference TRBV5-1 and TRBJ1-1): KAGVTQTPRYLIKTRGQQVTLSCSPISGHRSVSWYQQTPGQGLQFLFEYFSETQRNKGNFPGRFSGRQFSNSRSEMNVSTLELGDSALYLCASSLEVARRAEAFFGQGTRLTVV.

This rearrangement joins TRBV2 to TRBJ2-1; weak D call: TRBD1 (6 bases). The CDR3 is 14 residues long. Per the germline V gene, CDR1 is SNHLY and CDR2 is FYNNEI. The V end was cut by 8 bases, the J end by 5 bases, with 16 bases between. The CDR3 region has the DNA TGTGCCAGCTTTGATTGGGACAAGCACAATGAGCAGTTCTTC. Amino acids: CASFDWDKHNEQFF.

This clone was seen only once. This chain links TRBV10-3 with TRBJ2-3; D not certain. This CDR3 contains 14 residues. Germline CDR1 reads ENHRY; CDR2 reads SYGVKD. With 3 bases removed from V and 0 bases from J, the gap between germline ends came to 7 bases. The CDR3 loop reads CAISDARSTDTQYF. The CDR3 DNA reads TGTGCCATCAGTGATGCGAGGAGCACAGATACGCAGTATTTT.

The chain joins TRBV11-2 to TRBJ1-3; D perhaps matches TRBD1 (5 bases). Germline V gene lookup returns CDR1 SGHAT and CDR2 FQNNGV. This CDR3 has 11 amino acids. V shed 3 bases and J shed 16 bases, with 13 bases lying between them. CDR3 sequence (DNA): TGTGCCAGCAGCTTGGGACCGCATTCGTATTTT. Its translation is CASSLGPHSYF.

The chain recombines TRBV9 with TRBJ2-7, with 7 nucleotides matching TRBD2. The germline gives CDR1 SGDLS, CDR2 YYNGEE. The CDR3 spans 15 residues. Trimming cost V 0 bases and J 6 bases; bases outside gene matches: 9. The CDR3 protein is CASSVAGVGGSEQYF. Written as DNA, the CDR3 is TGTGCCAGCAGCGTAGCTGGCGTGGGGGGGTCCGAGCAGTACTTC.

CDR3 bases: TGTGCCAGCACGACAGGGGTTGGTAACTATGGCTACACCTTC. It translates to CASTTGVGNYGYTF. J is TRBJ1-2 and V is TRBV9, with TRBD1 matching 8 bases. The CDR3 totals 14 residues. The germline V gene encodes CDR1 SGDLS and CDR2 YYNGEE. The V and J ends lost 6 bases and 1 base, in that order; junction bases with no gene match: 5.

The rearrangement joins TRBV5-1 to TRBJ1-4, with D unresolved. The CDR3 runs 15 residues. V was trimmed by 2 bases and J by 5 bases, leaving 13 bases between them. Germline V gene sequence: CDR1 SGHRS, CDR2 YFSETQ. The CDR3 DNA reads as TGCGCCAGCAGCTTACGGGGATTCGAGAATGAAAAACTGTTTTTT. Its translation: CASSLRGFENEKLFF. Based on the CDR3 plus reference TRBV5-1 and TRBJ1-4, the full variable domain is KAGVTQTPRYLIKTRGQQVTLSCSPISGHRSVSWYQQTPGQGLQFLFEYFSETQRNKGNFPGRFSGRQFSNSRSEMNVSTLELGDSALYLCASSLRGFENEKLFFGSGTQLSVL.

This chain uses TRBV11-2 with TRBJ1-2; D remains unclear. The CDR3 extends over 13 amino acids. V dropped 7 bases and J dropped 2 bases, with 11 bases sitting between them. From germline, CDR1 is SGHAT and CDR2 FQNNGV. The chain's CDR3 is CASTQYGNYGYTF. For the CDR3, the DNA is TGTGCCAGCACTCAATACGGAAACTATGGCTACACCTTC.

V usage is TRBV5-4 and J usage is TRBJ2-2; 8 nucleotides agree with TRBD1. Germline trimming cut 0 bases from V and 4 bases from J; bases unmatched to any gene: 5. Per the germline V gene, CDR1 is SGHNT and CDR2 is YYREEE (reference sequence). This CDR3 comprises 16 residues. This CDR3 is CASSLGTGTLTGELFF. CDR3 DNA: TGTGCCAGCAGCTTGGGGACAGGGACCCTCACCGGGGAGCTGTTTTTT.

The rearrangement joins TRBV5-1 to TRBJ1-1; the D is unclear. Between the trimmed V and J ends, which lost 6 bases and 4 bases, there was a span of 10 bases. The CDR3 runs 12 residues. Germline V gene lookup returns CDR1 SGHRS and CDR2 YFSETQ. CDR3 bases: TGCGCCAGCACTGAGGGTGGCACTGAAGCTTTCTTT. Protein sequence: CASTEGGTEAFF. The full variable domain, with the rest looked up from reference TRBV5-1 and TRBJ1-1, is KAGVTQTPRYLIKTRGQQVTLSCSPISGHRSVSWYQQTPGQGLQFLFEYFSETQRNKGNFPGRFSGRQFSNSRSEMNVSTLELGDSALYLCASTEGGTEAFFGQGTRLTVV.

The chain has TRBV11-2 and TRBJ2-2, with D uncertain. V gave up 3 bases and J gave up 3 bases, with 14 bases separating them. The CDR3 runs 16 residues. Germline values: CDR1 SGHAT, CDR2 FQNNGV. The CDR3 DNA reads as TGTGCCAGCAGCTTCCAGCTTACAGAGTACACCGGGGAGCTGTTTTTT. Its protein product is CASSFQLTEYTGELFF.

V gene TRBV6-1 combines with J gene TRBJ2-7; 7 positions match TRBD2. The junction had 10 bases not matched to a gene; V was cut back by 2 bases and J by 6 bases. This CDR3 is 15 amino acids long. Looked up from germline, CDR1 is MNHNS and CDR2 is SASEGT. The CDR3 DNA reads TGTGCCAGCAGTGAATGGGCGGGAGTCTCGGCCGAGCAGTACTTC. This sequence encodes CASSEWAGVSAEQYF.